The T cell receptor beta chain under discussion was sequenced for a study of T cells in Graves' hyperthyroidism and ophthalmopathy. The germline gives CDR1 SGHRS, CDR2 YFSETQ. CDR3 size: 14 residues. Trimming pared 0 bases from V and 1 base from J, leaving 7 bases between. This clonotype was picked up a small number of times. Amplification of TCR beta CDR3 regions was performed using RNA transcripts as template. The HTBI primer set drove a first-round RT-PCR of the TCR CDR3. Each CDR3 protein gets one entry after TCRdb re-called the multiplex PCR reads with MiXCR. The sample holds 500,000 to 650,000 distinct CDR3 sequences, 35% to 50% seen once.

The clonotype was recovered from an adult woman with Graves' disease, either hyperthyroidism or ophthalmopathy (not recorded which). This chain connects TRBV5-1 to TRBJ2-5, with no clear D. The sequencing sample was made of peripheral blood or thyroid tissue (not recorded which). The chain's CDR3 is CASSLVVGQETQYF. Written as DNA, the CDR3 is TGCGCCAGCAGCTTGGTGGTGGGCCAAGAGACCCAGTACTTC.